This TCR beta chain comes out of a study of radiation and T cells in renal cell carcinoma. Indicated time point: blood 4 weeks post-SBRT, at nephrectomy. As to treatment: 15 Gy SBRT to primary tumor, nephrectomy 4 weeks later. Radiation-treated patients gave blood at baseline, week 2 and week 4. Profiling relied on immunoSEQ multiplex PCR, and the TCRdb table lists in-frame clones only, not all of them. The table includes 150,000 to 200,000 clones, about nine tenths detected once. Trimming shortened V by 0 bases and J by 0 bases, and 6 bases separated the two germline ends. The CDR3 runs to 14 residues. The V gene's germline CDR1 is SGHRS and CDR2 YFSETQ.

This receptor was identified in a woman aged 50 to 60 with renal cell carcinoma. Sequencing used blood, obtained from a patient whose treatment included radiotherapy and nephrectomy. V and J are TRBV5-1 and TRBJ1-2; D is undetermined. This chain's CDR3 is CASSLGSSNYGYTF. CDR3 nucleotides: TGCGCCAGCAGCTTGGGGTCTTCTAACTATGGCTACACCTTC.